The 26 T cell receptor beta chains below all came from one sample that was sequenced in a study of T cell responses to AZD1222 COVID-19 vaccine. Clones were read by immunoSEQ multiplex PCR, and TCRdb kept only the in-frame ones, dropping some. This table has 130,000 or so clones, approximately 92% appearing once. The material was peripheral blood, obtained 28 days after the second AZD1222 dose. Receptor source: an adult who received the AZD1222 COVID-19 vaccine.

The chain carries TRBV7-2 and TRBJ2-5; TRBD2 matches 7 bases. With 5 bases clipped from V and 2 bases from J, the junction kept 11 bases outside the gene matches. CDR1 is SGHTA and CDR2 is FQGNSA in the germline V gene. The CDR3 runs 16 residues. CDR3 region: CASSPRGAGSQETQYF. The CDR3 nucleotides read TGTGCCAGCAGCCCCCGGGGAGCGGGATCGCAAGAGACCCAGTACTTC.

The genes are TRBV18 and TRBJ1-3; D is uncertain. The germline V and J ends were trimmed by 2 bases and 0 bases, with 8 bases remaining between them. Germline-derived CDR1 and CDR2 are KGHSH and LQKENI. CDR3 length equals 15 residues. The CDR3 DNA reads TGTGCCAGCTCACCAGTCCGGCTCTCTGGAAACACCATATATTTT. This translates into CASSPVRLSGNTIYF.

The V and J genes are TRBV5-8 and TRBJ2-1, with 9 nucleotides matching TRBD2. The trim removed 0 bases at V and 9 bases at J, leaving 4 bases unmatched. The CDR3 contains 14 residues. Looked up from germline, CDR1 is SGHTS and CDR2 is YDEGEE. The CDR3 region has the DNA TGTGCCAGCAGCTTGGGTCTTAGCGGGGGTGAGCAGTTCTTC. It codes for CASSLGLSGGEQFF. Looking up the rest from reference TRBV5-8 and TRBJ2-1 gives the full variable domain: EAGVTQSPTHLIKTRGQQATLRCSPISGHTSVYWYQQALGLGLQFLLWYDEGEERNRGNFPPRFSGRQFPNYSSELNVNALELEDSALYLCASSLGLSGGEQFFGPGTRLTVL.

Here the CDR3 DNA reads TGTGCCAGCAGCTTAGGAGGGGAGACCGGGGAGCTGTTTTTT. This sequence encodes CASSLGGETGELFF. This chain uses TRBV7-3 with TRBJ2-2; weak D call: TRBD2 (6 bases). Germline V gene data show CDR1 as SGHTA and CDR2 as FQGTGA. The CDR3 contains 14 residues. V was trimmed by 2 bases and J by 5 bases, leaving 9 bases between them.

The rearrangement joins TRBV6-5 to TRBJ1-1; 7 nucleotides agree with TRBD1. CDR1 is MNHEY, CDR2 SVGAGI, per germline. This CDR3 comprises 14 residues. The junction had 9 bases not matched to a gene; V was cut back by 7 bases and J by 4 bases. CDR3 nucleotides: TGTGCCAGCACTTTGACAGGGCCCGTCACTGAAGCTTTCTTT. This encodes CASTLTGPVTEAFF.

This clone has just one count. The rearrangement links TRBV7-9 to TRBJ2-3; 8 nucleotides line up with TRBD2. The CDR3 covers 15 residues. J lost 4 bases, V lost 4 bases, and 7 bases had no gene match. Germline V lookup: CDR1 SEHNR, CDR2 FQNEAQ (reference sequence). The CDR3 bases are TGTGCCAGCAGCTACCCCGGGGGGGGCGCAGATACGCAGTATTTT. It specifies CASSYPGGGADTQYF. Full variable domain (missing parts from reference TRBV7-9 and TRBJ2-3): DTGVSQNPRHKITKRGQNVTFRCDPISEHNRLYWYRQTLGQGPEFLTYFQNEAQLEKSRLLSDRFSAERPKGSFSTLEIQRTEQGDSAMYLCASSYPGGGADTQYFGPGTRLTVL.

The chain recombines TRBV19 with TRBJ2-1; D may match TRBD1 or TRBD2 (5 bases each). Trimming removed 6 bases from V and 1 base from J, with 22 bases in between. This CDR3 contains 18 residues. Germline V gene sequence: CDR1 LNHDA, CDR2 SQIVND (reference sequence). The CDR3 reads CASRDIRSAGASYNEQFF. CDR3 DNA sequence: TGTGCCAGTAGGGACATTAGGTCGGCGGGTGCTTCCTACAATGAGCAGTTCTTC.

This clone was seen once. Other nucleotide sequences in the sample specify the same CDR3. The chain links TRBV15 to TRBJ1-2, with 7 bases that match TRBD1. From germline, CDR1 is LNHNV and CDR2 YYDKDF (reference sequence). V lost 1 base, J lost 4 bases, and 3 bases stayed unmatched. The CDR3 spans 14 residues. The CDR3 protein is CATSRAPGGYGYTF. CDR3 DNA: TGTGCCACCAGCAGAGCTCCAGGGGGCTATGGCTACACCTTC.

The chain is built from TRBV5-1 and TRBJ1-2; D is ambiguous. Trimming shortened V by 3 bases and J by 3 bases, and 12 bases separated the two germline ends. In germline, CDR1 is SGHRS, CDR2 YFSETQ. The CDR3 consists of 14 residues. The CDR3 protein is CASSWSQGDYGYTF. CDR3 in DNA: TGCGCCAGCAGCTGGAGTCAAGGTGACTATGGCTACACCTTC.

The chain employs TRBV30 and TRBJ2-5; no definite D call. The germline CDR1 and CDR2 sequences are GTSNPN and SVGIG (reference sequence). Trimming cost V 2 bases and J 1 base, with 8 bases left between them. The CDR3 runs to 13 residues. Here the CDR3 reads CAWSTMSQETQYF. The CDR3 nucleotides read TGTGCCTGGAGTACGATGAGCCAAGAGACCCAGTACTTC.

The chain employs TRBV19 and TRBJ1-4; 8 bases align to TRBD1. CDR1 and CDR2 from the germline V gene are LNHDA and SQIVND (reference sequence). The CDR3 is made up of 14 amino acids. The J segment lost 4 bases and the V segment lost 5 bases, leaving 3 bases of the junction unmatched. The CDR3 spells CASSLGQDNEKLFF. CDR3 nucleotide sequence: TGTGCCAGTAGTCTGGGACAGGATAATGAAAAACTGTTTTTT.

The chain recombines TRBV11-1 with TRBJ2-7; 11 nucleotides match TRBD1. The CDR3 sequence is 15 residues long. V shed 5 bases, J shed 5 bases, and the junction held 8 bases outside the gene matches. Germline V CDR1 and CDR2: SGHAT, FQDESV (reference sequence). CDR3: CASSARDRGSHEQYF. Here the CDR3 DNA reads TGTGCCAGCAGCGCCAGGGACAGGGGGTCCCACGAGCAGTACTTC.

The chain recombines TRBV7-8 with TRBJ2-6; D call uncertain. This CDR3 has 14 amino acids. Germline CDR1 SGHVS, CDR2 FQNEAQ. Trimming took off 5 bases at V and 0 bases at J, with 5 bases between the two ends. The DNA of the CDR3 is TGTGCCAGCAGCCCCAGCTCTGGGGCCAACGTCCTGACTTTC. It is translated as CASSPSSGANVLTF.

V usage is TRBV10-3 and J usage is TRBJ2-7; TRBD2 agrees at 12 bases. Losses at the gene ends were 6 bases for V and 7 bases for J; bases not matched to a gene: 7. Germline CDR1 and CDR2: ENHRY and SYGVKD. The CDR3 covers 14 residues. The DNA for the CDR3 is TGTGCCATCAGAGCTAGCGGGGGGGCGGGTGAGCAGTACTTC. Protein product: CAIRASGGAGEQYF.

V is TRBV19 and J is TRBJ2-1, with unresolved D. Looked up from germline, CDR1 is LNHDA and CDR2 is SQIVND (reference sequence). Trimming removed 3 bases at V and 12 bases at J, with 15 bases between. This CDR3 spans 13 amino acids. The CDR3: CASSISGSSGQFF. The CDR3 coding sequence is TGTGCCAGTAGTATTAGTGGGTCCTCGGGGCAGTTCTTC.

The J gene is TRBJ1-2, the V gene TRBV21-1. TRBV21-1 is a pseudogene locus. This CDR3 contains 17 residues. The CDR3: CASSPIRRHQANYGYTF. The DNA for the CDR3 is TGTGCCAGCAGCCCCATACGGAGGCACCAGGCTAACTATGGCTACACCTTC.

The chain is built from TRBV25-1 and TRBJ2-1; TRBD2 might be the D (5 bases). V shed 1 base and J shed 1 base, with 11 bases lying between them. The CDR3 consists of 16 residues. Germline V lookup: CDR1 MGHDK, CDR2 SYGVNS. The CDR3 is CASSEFNGVSYNEQFF. The CDR3 DNA sequence: TGTGCCAGCAGTGAATTCAACGGGGTTTCCTACAATGAGCAGTTCTTC.

This clone was picked up one time. The V gene is TRBV5-8, the J gene TRBJ2-1, with TRBD2 as a possible D gene (6 bases). Trimming pared 0 bases from V and 4 bases from J, leaving 14 bases between. The CDR3 runs to 16 residues. Germline V gene lookup returns CDR1 SGHTS and CDR2 YDEGEE. The CDR3 region is CASSLGSLATYNEQFF. CDR3 nucleotide sequence: TGTGCCAGCAGCTTGGGATCGCTAGCGACTTACAATGAGCAGTTCTTC. Complete variable domain (other parts from reference TRBV5-8 and TRBJ2-1): EAGVTQSPTHLIKTRGQQATLRCSPISGHTSVYWYQQALGLGLQFLLWYDEGEERNRGNFPPRFSGRQFPNYSSELNVNALELEDSALYLCASSLGSLATYNEQFFGPGTRLTVL.

The chain links TRBV6-6 to TRBJ1-5, with D perhaps TRBD1 (6 bases). There are 14 residues in the CDR3. Germline CDR1 and CDR2: MNHNY and SVGAGI (reference sequence). V lost 2 bases to trimming and J lost 2 bases, with 7 bases between them. The CDR3 DNA is TGTGCCAGCAGTTACGGGGGGCGCAATCAGCCCCAGCATTTT. It encodes CASSYGGRNQPQHF.

The rearrangement links TRBV7-8 to TRBJ2-5, with TRBD2 as a possible D gene (5 bases). Germline V CDR1 and CDR2: SGHVS, FQNEAQ. V was trimmed by 2 bases and J by 4 bases, leaving 11 bases between them. The CDR3 length is 14 residues. CDR3 sequence (DNA): TGTGCCAGCAGCTTAAAGGTAGCGCCAGAGACCCAGTACTTC. Translated, it gives CASSLKVAPETQYF.

The DNA for the CDR3 is TGTGCCAGCAGCCTAGGACAGGGACTGAACTATGGCTACACCTTC. This gives the protein CASSLGQGLNYGYTF. The V gene is TRBV7-8, the J gene TRBJ1-2; TRBD1 agrees at 8 bases. Germline CDR1 is SGHVS and CDR2 is FQNEAQ. This CDR3 region has 15 residues. After removal of 5 bases from V and 2 bases from J, the junction contained 7 bases not matched to a gene.

V gene TRBV5-4 combines with J gene TRBJ1-5; D is ambiguous. The CDR3 length is 13 residues. Trimming left V 4 bases short and J 2 bases short, with 7 bases between. CDR1 is SGHNT and CDR2 is YYREEE in the germline V gene (reference sequence). The CDR3 DNA reads TGTGCCAGCAGCCTGGACCGCAATCAGCCCCAGCATTTT. Encoded protein: CASSLDRNQPQHF.

The chain joins TRBV18 to TRBJ2-1; TRBD1 matches at 11 bases. This CDR3 comprises 16 residues. Germline CDR1 KGHSH, CDR2 LQKENI. The V and J ends lost 3 bases and 6 bases, in that order; junction bases with no gene match: 7. The DNA of the CDR3 is TGTGCCAGCTCACCGGCGGGGACAGGGGGTACCAATGAGCAGTTCTTC. Its translation: CASSPAGTGGTNEQFF.

V and J are TRBV21-1 and TRBJ2-6; TRBD1, the table's D call, lacks a check against the DNA. TRBV21-1 is recorded as a pseudogene. The CDR3 consists of 16 residues. In nucleotides, the CDR3 is TGTGCCAGCAGCAAAGGAAGGGGAACTGGGGCCAACGTCCTGACTTTC. The encoded protein is CASSKGRGTGANVLTF.

The chain is built from TRBV19 and TRBJ1-4; 7 positions match TRBD1. V gave up 7 bases and J gave up 5 bases; unmatched junction bases: 10. This CDR3 contains 15 residues. Per the germline V gene, CDR1 is LNHDA and CDR2 is SQIVND (reference sequence). The CDR3 region has the DNA TGTGCCAGTACCCAGGGGGGGGACAGAAATGAAAAACTGTTTTTT. Protein product: CASTQGGDRNEKLFF.

The CDR3, as DNA: TGCGCCAGCAGCTTGGGTCCGGCACAGGGGGTCGGAGCCGGGGAGCTGTTTTTT. This translates into CASSLGPAQGVGAGELFF. The V call is TRBV5-1, the J call TRBJ2-2, with 8 bases aligning to TRBD1. There are 18 residues in the CDR3. V was pared by 0 bases and J by 6 bases, with 13 bases of the junction left unmatched. Per the germline V gene, CDR1 is SGHRS and CDR2 is YFSETQ.